These T cell receptor beta chains were read from a single sample in a study of blood T cell repertoires in COVID-19. Assay: immunoSEQ multiplex PCR; the TCRdb copy retains only in-frame clones and omits some. The sample lists around 16,000 clones; 87% were seen once. Sequenced input: peripheral blood. Receptors were obtained from a human donor in a cohort sampled during active COVID-19. CDR3s include the opening cysteine and the closing phenylalanine or tryptophan. A D gene is named only where the DNA matches it firmly. The size of a clone is reported for some rows only, either as once, few or many, or as a class for expanded clones.

clone_size	d_call	v_call	j_call	cdr3_aa	cdr3_nt
.	.	TRBV12-3/TRBV12-4	TRBJ2-7	CASSLRGAHEQYF	TGTGCCAGCAGTTTACGGGGGGCCCACGAGCAGTACTTC
few	TRBD1	TRBV19	TRBJ1-2	CASSGTGFDGYTF	TGTGCCAGTAGTGGGACAGGGTTCGATGGCTACACCTTC
.	.	TRBV29-1	TRBJ1-2	CSVVTGSYGYTF	TGCAGCGTCGTAACAGGGTCCTACGGCTACACCTTC
.	TRBD1	TRBV9	TRBJ2-1	CASSPREGGIYNEQFF	TGTGCCAGCAGCCCCCGGGAAGGGGGCATCTACAATGAGCAGTTCTTC
.	.	TRBV6-5	TRBJ2-5	CASKASDLQETQYF	TGTGCCAGCAAGGCTAGCGATTTACAAGAGACCCAGTACTTC
.	TRBD1	TRBV27	TRBJ1-4	CASRPFGTGGEKLFF	TGTGCCAGCAGGCCCTTCGGGACAGGAGGAGAAAAACTGTTTTTT
.	TRBD1	TRBV11-2	TRBJ1-6	CASSLTGASRSPLHF	TGTGCCAGCAGTCTAACAGGGGCCTCTCGATCACCCCTCCACTTT
.	.	TRBV27	TRBJ1-5	CASSLSSVQPQHF	TGTGCCAGCAGTTTATCTTCCGTACAGCCCCAGCATTTT
.	.	TRBV5-6	TRBJ1-4	CASSSGRLGALATNEKLFF	TGTGCCAGCAGCTCCGGACGGCTGGGGGCCCTTGCAACTAATGAAAAACTGTTTTTT
.	TRBD1	TRBV5-6	TRBJ2-2	CASSLVAGGFTGELFF	TGTGCCAGCAGCTTGGTGGCAGGGGGCTTCACCGGGGAGCTGTTTTTT
.	TRBD1	TRBV6-4	TRBJ1-6	CASSVSQGDYNSPLHF	TGTGCCAGCAGTGTCTCCCAGGGGGATTATAATTCACCCCTCCACTTT
.	.	TRBV29-1	TRBJ1-1	CSVVQQMNTEAFF	TGCAGCGTTGTGCAACAGATGAACACTGAAGCTTTCTTT
.	TRBD1	TRBV9	TRBJ1-1	CASSVGQGGTTEAFF	TGTGCCAGCAGCGTCGGACAGGGGGGAACCACTGAAGCTTTCTTT
.	TRBD1	TRBV19	TRBJ1-5	CASRTTGTGDQPQHF	TGTGCCAGTAGGACAACCGGGACAGGGGATCAGCCCCAGCATTTT
.	TRBD1	TRBV19	TRBJ1-2	CASSYGTVNYGYTF	TGTGCCAGTAGCTACGGGACAGTTAACTATGGCTACACCTTC
.	TRBD2	TRBV9	TRBJ2-2	CASSSWGGTGELFF	TGTGCCAGCAGTTCCTGGGGGGGCACCGGGGAGCTGTTTTTT
once	TRBD2	TRBV5-1	TRBJ2-5	CASSLGGGEETQYF	TGCGCCAGCAGCTTGGGCGGGGGGGAAGAGACCCAGTACTTC
.	.	TRBV7-8	TRBJ1-1	CASSLPPAQVDGEAFF	TGTGCCAGCAGCTTACCCCCTGCGCAGGTCGATGGGGAAGCTTTCTTT